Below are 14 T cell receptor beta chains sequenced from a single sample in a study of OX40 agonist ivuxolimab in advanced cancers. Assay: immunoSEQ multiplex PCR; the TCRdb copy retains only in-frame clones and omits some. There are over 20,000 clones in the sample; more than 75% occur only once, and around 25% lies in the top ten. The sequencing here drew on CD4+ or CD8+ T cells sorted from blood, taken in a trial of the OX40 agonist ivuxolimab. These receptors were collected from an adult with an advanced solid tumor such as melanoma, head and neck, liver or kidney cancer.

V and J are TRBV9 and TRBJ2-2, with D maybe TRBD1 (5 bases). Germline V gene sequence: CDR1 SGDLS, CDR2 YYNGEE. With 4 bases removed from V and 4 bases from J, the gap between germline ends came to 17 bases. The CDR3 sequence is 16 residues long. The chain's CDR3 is CASSISGYRGTGELFF. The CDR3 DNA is TGTGCCAGCAGCATTTCAGGGTATAGAGGCACCGGGGAGCTGTTTTTT.

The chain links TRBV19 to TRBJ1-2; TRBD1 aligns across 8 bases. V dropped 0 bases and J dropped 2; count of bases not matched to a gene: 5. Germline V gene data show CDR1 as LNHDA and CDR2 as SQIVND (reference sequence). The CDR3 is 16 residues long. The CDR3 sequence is CASSIDQDRANYGYTF. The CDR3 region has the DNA TGTGCCAGTAGTATAGACCAGGACAGGGCGAACTATGGCTACACCTTC.

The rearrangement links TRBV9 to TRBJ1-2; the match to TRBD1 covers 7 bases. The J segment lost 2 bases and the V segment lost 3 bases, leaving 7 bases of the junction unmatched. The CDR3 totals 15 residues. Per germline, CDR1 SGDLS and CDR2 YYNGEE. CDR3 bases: TGTGCCAGCAGCGCCAGCCCGACAGGGAACTATGGCTACACCTTC. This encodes CASSASPTGNYGYTF.

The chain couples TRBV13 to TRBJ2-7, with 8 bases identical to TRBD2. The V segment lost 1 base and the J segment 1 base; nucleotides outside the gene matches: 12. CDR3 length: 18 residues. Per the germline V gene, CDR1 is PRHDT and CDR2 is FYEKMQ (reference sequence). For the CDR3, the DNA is TGTGCCAGCAGCTTAGCCGGGACTAGTGGGGGGCGATCCTACGAGCAGTACTTC. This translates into CASSLAGTSGGRSYEQYF.

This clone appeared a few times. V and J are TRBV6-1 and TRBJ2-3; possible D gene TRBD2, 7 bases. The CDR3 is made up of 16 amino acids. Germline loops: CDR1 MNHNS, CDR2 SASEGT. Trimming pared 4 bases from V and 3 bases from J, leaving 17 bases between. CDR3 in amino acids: CASSVGVGGPTDTQYF. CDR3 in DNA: TGTGCCAGCAGTGTAGGGGTGGGGGGGCCGACAGATACGCAGTATTTT.

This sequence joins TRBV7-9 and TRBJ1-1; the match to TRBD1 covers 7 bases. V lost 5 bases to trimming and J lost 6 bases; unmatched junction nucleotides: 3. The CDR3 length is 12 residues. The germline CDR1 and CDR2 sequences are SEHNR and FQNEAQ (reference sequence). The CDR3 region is CASSPDRAEAFF. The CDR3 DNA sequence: TGTGCCAGCAGCCCCGACAGGGCTGAAGCTTTCTTT.

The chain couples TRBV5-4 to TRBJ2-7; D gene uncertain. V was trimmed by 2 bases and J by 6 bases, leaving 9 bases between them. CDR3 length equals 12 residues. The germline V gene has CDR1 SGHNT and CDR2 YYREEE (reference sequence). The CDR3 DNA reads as TGTGCCAGCAGCTTCAGTCGGTCCGAGCAGTACTTC. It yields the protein CASSFSRSEQYF.

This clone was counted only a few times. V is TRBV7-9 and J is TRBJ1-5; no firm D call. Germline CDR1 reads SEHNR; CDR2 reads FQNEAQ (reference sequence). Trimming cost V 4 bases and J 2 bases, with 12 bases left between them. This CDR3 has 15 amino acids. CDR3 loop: CASSSSAAGNQPQHF. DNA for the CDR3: TGTGCCAGCAGCTCTTCGGCAGCGGGCAATCAGCCCCAGCATTTT. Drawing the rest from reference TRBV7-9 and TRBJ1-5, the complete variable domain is DTGVSQNPRHKITKRGQNVTFRCDPISEHNRLYWYRQTLGQGPEFLTYFQNEAQLEKSRLLSDRFSAERPKGSFSTLEIQRTEQGDSAMYLCASSSSAAGNQPQHFGDGTRLSIL.

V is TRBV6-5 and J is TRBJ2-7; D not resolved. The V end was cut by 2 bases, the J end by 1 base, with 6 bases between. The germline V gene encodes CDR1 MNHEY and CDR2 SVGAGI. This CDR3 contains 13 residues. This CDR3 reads CASSYAPSYEQYF. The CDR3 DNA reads TGTGCCAGCAGTTACGCACCTTCCTACGAGCAGTACTTC.

CDR3: CASSYTVQPVYEQYF. CDR3 DNA sequence: TGTGCCAGCAGTTACACTGTCCAGCCTGTCTACGAGCAGTACTTC. The chain is built from TRBV6-6 and TRBJ2-7; D call uncertain. Per the germline V gene, CDR1 is MNHNY and CDR2 is SVGAGI (reference sequence). The CDR3 is made up of 15 amino acids. V was trimmed by 2 bases and J by 3 bases, leaving 14 bases between them.

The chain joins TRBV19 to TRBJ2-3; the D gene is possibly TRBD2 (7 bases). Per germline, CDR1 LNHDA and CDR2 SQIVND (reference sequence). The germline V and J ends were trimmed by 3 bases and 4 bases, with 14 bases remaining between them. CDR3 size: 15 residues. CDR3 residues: CASSIGGGAADTQYF. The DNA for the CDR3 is TGTGCCAGTAGTATCGGTGGGGGGGCGGCAGATACGCAGTATTTT. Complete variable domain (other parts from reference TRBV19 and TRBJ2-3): DGGITQSPKYLFRKEGQNVTLSCEQNLNHDAMYWYRQDPGQGLRLIYYSQIVNDFQKGDIAEGYSVSREKKESFPLTVTSAQKNPTAFYLCASSIGGGAADTQYFGPGTRLTVL.

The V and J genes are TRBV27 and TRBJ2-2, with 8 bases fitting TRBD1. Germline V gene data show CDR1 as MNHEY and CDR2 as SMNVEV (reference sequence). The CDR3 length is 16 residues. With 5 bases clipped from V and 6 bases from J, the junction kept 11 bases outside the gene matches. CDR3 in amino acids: CASSGRDRTLPGELFF. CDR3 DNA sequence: TGTGCCAGCAGTGGCCGGGACAGGACTCTTCCCGGGGAGCTGTTTTTT.

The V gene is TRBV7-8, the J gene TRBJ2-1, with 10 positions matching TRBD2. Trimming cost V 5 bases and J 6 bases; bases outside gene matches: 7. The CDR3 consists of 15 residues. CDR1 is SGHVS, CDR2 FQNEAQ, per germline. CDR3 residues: CASSPQRGGRNEQFF. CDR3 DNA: TGTGCCAGCAGCCCCCAGCGGGGGGGCCGCAATGAGCAGTTCTTC.

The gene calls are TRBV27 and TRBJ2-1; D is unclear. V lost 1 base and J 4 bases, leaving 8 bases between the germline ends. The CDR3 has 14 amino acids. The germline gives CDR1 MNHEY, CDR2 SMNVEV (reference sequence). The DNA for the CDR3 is TGTGCCAGCAGTTTATACGGAATATACAATGAGCAGTTCTTC. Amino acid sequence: CASSLYGIYNEQFF.